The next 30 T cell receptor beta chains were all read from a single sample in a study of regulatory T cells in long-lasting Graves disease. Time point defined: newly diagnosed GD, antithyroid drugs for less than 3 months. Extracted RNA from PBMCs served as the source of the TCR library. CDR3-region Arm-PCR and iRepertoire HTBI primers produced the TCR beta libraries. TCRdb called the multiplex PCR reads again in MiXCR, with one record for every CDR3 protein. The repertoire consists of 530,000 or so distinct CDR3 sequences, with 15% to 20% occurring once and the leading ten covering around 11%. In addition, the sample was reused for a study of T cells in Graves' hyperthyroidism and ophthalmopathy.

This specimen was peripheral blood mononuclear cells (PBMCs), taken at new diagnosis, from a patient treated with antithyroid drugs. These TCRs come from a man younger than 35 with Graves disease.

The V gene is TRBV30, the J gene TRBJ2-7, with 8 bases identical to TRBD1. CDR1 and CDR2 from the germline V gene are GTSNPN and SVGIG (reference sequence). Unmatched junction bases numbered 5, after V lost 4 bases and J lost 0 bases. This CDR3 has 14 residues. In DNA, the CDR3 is TGTGCCTGGACTTACAGGGGGAGCTCCTACGAGCAGTACTTC. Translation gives CAWTYRGSSYEQYF.

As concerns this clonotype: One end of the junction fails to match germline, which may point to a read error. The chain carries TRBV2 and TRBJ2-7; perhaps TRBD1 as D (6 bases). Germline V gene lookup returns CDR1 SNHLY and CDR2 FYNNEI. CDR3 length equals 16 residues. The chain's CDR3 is CASSEAPTGLGHEQYF. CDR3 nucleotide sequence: TGTGCCAGCAGCGAAGCCCCCACAGGGTTGGGCCACGAGCAGTACTTC.

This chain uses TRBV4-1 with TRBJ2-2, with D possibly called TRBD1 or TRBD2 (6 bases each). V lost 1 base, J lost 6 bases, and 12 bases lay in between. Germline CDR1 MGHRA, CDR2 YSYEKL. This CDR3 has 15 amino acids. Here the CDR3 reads CASSQVGGRPGELFF. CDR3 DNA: TGCGCCAGCAGCCAAGTAGGGGGGAGGCCCGGGGAGCTGTTTTTT.

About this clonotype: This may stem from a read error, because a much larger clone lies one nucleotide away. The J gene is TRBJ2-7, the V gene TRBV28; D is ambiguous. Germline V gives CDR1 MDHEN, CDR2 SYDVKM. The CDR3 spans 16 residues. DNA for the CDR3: TGTGCCAGCAGTCCCTACCTCGCAGGTCGCTCCTACGAGCAGCACTTC. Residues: CASSPYLAGRSYEQHF.

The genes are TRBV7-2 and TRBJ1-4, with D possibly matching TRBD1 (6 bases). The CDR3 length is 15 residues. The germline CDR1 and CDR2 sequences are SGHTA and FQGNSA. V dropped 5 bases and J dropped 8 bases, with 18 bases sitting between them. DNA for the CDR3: TGTGCCAGCAGCCTAACAGGGTCCTACCCAGAAAAACTGTTTTTT. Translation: CASSLTGSYPEKLFF.

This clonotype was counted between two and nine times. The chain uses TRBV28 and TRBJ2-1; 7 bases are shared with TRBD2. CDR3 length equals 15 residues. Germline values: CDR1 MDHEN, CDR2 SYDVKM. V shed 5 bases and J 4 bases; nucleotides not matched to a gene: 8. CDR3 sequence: CASSILAYAYNEQFF. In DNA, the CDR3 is TGTGCCAGCAGTATACTAGCGTACGCATACAATGAGCAGTTCTTC.

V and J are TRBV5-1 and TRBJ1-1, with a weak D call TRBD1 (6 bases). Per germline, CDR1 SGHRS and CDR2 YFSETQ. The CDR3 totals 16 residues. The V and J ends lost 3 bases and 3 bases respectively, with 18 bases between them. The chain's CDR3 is CASSSRVGAGDTEAFF. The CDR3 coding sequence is TGCGCCAGCAGCTCTCGAGTCGGGGCAGGGGACACTGAAGCTTTCTTT.

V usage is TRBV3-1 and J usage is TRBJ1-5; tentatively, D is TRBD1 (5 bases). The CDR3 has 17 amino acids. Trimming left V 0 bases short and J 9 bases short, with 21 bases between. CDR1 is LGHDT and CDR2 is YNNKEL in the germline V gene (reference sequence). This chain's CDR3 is CASSQDQIYPGNSPQHF. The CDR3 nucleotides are TGTGCCAGCAGCCAAGATCAAATTTATCCAGGGAATTCGCCCCAGCATTTT.

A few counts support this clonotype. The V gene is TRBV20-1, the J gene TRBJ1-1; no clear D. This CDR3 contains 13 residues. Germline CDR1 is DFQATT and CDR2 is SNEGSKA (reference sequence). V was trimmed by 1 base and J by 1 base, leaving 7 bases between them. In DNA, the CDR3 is TGCAGTGCTAGAGGGGTCAGGAACACTGAAGCTTTCTTT. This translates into CSARGVRNTEAFF.

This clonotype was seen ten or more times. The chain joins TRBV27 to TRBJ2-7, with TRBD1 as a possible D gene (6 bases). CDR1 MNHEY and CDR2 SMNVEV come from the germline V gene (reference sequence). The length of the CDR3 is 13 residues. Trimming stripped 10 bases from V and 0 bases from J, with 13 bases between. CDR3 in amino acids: CATSDSDSYEQYF. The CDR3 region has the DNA TGTGCCACCTCGGACAGCGACTCCTACGAGCAGTACTTC.

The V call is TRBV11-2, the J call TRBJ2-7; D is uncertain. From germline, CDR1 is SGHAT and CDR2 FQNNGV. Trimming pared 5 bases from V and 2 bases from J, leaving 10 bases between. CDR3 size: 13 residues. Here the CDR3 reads CASSPTRPYEQYF. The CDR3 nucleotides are TGTGCCAGCAGCCCGACAAGACCCTACGAGCAGTACTTC.

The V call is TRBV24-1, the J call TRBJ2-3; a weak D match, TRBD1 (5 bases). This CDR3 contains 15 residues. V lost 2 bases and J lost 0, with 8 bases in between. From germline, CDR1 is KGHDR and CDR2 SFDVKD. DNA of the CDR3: TGTGCCACCAGTGATTGGGGCGCTAGCACAGATACGCAGTATTTT. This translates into CATSDWGASTDTQYF.

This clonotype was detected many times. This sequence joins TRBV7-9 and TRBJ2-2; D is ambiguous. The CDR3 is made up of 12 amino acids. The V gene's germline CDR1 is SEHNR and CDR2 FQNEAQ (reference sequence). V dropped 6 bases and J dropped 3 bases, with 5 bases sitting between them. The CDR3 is CASSADTGELFF. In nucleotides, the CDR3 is TGTGCCAGCAGTGCGGACACCGGGGAGCTGTTTTTT.

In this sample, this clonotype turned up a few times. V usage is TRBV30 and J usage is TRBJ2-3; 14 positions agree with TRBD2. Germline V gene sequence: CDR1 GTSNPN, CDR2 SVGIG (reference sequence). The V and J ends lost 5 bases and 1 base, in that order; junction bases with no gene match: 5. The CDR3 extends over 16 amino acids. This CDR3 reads CAWGGLAGVGTDTQYF. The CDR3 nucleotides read TGTGCCTGGGGGGGACTAGCGGGAGTCGGCACAGATACGCAGTATTTT.

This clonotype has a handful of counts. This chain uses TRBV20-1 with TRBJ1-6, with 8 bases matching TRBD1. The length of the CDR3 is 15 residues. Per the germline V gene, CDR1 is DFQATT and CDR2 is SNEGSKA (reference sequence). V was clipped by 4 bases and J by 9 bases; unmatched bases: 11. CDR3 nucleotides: TGCAGTGCTAAAGCGAGGGGGACAGGCGGTTCACCCCTCCACTTT. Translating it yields CSAKARGTGGSPLHF.

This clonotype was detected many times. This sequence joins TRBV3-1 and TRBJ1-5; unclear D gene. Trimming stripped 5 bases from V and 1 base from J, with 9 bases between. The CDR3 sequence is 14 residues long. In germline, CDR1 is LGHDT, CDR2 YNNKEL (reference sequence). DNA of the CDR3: TGTGCCAGCAGCTTAACAGACAGCAATCAGCCCCAGCATTTT. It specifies CASSLTDSNQPQHF.

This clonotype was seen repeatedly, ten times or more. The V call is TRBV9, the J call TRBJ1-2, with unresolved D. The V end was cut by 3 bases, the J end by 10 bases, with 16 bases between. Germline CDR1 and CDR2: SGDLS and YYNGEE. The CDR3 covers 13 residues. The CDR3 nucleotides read TGTGCCAGCAGCGGAAACGACGGACGATTCTACACCTTC. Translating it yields CASSGNDGRFYTF.

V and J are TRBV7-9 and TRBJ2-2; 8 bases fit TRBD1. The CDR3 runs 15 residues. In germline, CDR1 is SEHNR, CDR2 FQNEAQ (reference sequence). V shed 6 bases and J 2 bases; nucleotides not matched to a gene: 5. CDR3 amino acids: CASRHDRGNTGELFF. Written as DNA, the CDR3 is TGTGCCAGCAGGCACGACAGGGGAAACACCGGGGAGCTGTTTTTT.

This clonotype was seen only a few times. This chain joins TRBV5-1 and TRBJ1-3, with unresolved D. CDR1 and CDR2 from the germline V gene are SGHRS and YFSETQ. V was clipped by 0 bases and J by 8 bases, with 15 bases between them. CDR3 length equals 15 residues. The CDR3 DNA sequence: TGCGCCAGCAGCTTGGTGTCGGGGTCTCGGGACACCATATATTTT. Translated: CASSLVSGSRDTIYF.

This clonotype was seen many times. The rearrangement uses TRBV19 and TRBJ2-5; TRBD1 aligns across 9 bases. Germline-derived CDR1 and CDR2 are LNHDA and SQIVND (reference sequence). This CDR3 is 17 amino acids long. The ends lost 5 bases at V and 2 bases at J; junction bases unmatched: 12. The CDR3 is CASSSTGGAVRQETQYF. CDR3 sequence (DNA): TGTGCCAGTAGTTCCACAGGGGGCGCGGTCCGGCAAGAGACCCAGTACTTC.

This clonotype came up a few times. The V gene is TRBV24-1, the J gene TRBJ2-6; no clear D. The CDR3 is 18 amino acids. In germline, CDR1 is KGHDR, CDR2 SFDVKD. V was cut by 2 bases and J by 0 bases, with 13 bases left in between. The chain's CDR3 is CATSDSRVLLSGANVLTF. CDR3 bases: TGTGCCACCAGTGATTCCCGGGTCTTACTCTCTGGGGCCAACGTCCTGACTTTC.

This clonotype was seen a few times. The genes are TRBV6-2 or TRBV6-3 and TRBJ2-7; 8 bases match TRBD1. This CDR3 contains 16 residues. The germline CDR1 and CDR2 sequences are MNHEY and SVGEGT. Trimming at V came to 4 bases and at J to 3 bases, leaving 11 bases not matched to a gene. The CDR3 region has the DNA TGTGCCAGCAGTTCCTTCTCGGACAGGGCAAGCTACGAGCAGTACTTC. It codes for CASSSFSDRASYEQYF.

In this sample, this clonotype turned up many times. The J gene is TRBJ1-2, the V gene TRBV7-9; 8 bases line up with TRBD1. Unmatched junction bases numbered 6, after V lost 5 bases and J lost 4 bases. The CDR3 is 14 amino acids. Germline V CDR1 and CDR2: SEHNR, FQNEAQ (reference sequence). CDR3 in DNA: TGTGCCAGCAGCCAGACAGGGGCCGGCTATGGCTACACCTTC. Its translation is CASSQTGAGYGYTF.

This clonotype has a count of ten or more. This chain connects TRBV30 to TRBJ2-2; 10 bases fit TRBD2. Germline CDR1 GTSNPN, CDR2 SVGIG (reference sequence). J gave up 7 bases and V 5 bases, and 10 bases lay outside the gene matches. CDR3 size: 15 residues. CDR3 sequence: CAWDPSGSGVGELFF. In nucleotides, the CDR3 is TGTGCCTGGGACCCTAGCGGGAGCGGTGTCGGGGAGCTGTTTTTT.

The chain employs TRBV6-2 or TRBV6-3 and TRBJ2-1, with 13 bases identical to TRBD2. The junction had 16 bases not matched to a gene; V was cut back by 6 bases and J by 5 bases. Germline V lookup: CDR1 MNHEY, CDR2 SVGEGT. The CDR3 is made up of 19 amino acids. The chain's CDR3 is CASRLLAGGPRVRDNEQFF. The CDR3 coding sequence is TGTGCCAGCAGATTACTAGCGGGAGGGCCTCGGGTACGGGACAATGAGCAGTTCTTC.

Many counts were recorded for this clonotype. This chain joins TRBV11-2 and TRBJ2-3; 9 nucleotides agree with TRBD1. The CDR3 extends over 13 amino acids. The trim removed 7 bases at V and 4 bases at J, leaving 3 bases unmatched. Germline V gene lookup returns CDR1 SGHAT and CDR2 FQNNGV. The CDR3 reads CASKQGAADTQYF. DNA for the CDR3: TGTGCCAGCAAACAGGGGGCCGCAGATACGCAGTATTTT. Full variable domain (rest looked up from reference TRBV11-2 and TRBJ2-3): EAGVAQSPRYKIIEKRQSVAFWCNPISGHATLYWYQQILGQGPKLLIQFQNNGVVDDSQLPKDRFSAERLKGVDSTLKIQPAKLEDSAVYLCASKQGAADTQYFGPGTRLTVL.

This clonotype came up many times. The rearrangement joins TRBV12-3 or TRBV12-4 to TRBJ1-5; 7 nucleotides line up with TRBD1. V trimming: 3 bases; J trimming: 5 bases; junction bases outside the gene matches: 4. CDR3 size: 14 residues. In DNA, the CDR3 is TGTGCCAGCAGTTTCGCAGGGGGAGATCAGCCCCAGCATTTT. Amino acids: CASSFAGGDQPQHF.

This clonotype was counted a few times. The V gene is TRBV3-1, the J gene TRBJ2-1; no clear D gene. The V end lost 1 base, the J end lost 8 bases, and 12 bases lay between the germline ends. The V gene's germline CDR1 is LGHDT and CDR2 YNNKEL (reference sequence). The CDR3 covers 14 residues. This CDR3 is CASSQGFRPDEQFF. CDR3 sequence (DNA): TGTGCCAGCAGCCAAGGCTTCCGGCCGGATGAGCAGTTCTTC.

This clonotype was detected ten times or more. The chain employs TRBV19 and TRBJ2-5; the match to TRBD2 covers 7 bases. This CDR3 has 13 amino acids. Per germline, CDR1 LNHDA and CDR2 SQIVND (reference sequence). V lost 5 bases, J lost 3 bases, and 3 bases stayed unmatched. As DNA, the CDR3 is TGTGCCAGTAGTCCGGGGGGAGAAGAGACCCAGTACTTC. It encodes CASSPGGEETQYF.

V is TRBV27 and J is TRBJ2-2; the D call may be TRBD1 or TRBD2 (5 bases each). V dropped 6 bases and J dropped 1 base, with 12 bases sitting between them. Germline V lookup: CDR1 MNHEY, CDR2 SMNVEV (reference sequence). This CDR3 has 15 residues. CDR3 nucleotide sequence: TGTGCCAGCAGAGAGGGGACCGTGAACACCGGGGAGCTGTTTTTT. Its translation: CASREGTVNTGELFF.